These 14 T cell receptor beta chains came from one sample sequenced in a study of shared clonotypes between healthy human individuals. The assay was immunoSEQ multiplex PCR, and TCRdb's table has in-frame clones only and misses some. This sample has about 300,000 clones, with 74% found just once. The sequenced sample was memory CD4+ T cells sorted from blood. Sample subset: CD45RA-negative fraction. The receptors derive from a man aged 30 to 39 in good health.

The CDR3 DNA sequence: TGTGCCAGCAGCGTAGGACTAGTGGGTGAGCAGTTCTTC. Translated, it gives CASSVGLVGEQFF. The chain recombines TRBV9 with TRBJ2-1, with D possibly being TRBD2 (6 bases). Germline lookup yields CDR1 SGDLS and CDR2 YYNGEE. The CDR3 totals 13 residues. V was shortened by 0 bases and J by 9 bases, with 10 bases between the two germline ends.

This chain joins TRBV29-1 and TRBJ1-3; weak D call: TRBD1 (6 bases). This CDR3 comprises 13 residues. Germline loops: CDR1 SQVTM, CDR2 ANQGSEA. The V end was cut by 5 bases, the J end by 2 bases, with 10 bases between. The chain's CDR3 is CSVQHRAGNTIYF. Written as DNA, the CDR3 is TGCAGCGTTCAACACAGGGCTGGAAACACCATATATTTT.

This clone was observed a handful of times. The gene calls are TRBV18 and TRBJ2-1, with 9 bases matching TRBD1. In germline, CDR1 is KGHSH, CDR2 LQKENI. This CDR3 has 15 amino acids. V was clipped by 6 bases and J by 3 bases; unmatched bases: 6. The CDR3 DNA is TGTGCCAGCTCCCAGGACAGGGGCAACTACAATGAGCAGTTCTTC. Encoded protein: CASSQDRGNYNEQFF.

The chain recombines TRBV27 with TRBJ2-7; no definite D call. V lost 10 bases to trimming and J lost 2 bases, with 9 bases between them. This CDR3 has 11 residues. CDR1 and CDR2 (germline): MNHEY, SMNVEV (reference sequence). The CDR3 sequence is CATKVAYEQYF. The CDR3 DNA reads TGTGCCACCAAAGTCGCCTACGAGCAGTACTTC.

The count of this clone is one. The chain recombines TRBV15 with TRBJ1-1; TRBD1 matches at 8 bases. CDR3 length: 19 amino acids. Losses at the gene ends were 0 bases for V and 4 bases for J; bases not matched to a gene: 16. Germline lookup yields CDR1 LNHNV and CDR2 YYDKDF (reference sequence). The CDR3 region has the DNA TGTGCCACCAGCAGAGATCGAAGGGTACAGGGGGTGGAGGGCACTGAAGCTTTCTTT. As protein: CATSRDRRVQGVEGTEAFF.

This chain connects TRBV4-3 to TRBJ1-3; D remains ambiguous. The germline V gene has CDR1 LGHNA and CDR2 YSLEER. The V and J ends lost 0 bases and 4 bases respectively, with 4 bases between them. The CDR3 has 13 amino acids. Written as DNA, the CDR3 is TGCGCCAGCAGCCAAGATGTGGGAAACACCATATATTTT. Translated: CASSQDVGNTIYF.

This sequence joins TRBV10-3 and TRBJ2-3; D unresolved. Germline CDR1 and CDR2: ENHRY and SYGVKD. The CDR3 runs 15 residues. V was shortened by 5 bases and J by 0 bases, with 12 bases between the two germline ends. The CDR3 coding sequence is TGTGCCATCAGTCTGGCGGAATCTAGCACAGATACGCAGTATTTT. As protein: CAISLAESSTDTQYF.

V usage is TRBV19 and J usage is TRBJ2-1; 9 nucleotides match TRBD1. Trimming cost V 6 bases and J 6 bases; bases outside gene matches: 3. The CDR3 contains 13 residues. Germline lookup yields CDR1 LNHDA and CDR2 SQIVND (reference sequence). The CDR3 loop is CASRPGQGNEQFF. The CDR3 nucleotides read TGTGCCAGTAGGCCGGGACAGGGCAATGAGCAGTTCTTC. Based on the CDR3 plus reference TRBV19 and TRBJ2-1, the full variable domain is DGGITQSPKYLFRKEGQNVTLSCEQNLNHDAMYWYRQDPGQGLRLIYYSQIVNDFQKGDIAEGYSVSREKKESFPLTVTSAQKNPTAFYLCASRPGQGNEQFFGPGTRLTVL.

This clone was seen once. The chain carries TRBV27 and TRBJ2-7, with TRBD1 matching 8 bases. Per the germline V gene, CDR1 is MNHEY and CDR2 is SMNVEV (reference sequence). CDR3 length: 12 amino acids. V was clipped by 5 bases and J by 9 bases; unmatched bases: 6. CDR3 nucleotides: TGTGCCAGCAGTCCAAGACAGGGGAGGCAGTACTTC. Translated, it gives CASSPRQGRQYF.

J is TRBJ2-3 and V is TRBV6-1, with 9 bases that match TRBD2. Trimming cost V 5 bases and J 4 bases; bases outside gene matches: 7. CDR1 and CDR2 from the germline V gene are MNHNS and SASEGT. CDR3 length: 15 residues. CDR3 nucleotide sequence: TGTGCCAGCAGTAAGTCTCTAGCGGGATCAGATACGCAGTATTTT. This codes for CASSKSLAGSDTQYF.

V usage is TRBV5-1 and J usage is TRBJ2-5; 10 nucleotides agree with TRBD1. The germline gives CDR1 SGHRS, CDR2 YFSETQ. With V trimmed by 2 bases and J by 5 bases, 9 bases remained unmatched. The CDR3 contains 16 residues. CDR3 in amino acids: CASSFTPDRGGETQYF. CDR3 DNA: TGCGCCAGCAGCTTCACACCGGACAGGGGGGGTGAGACCCAGTACTTC. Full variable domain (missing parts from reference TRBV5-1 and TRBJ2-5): KAGVTQTPRYLIKTRGQQVTLSCSPISGHRSVSWYQQTPGQGLQFLFEYFSETQRNKGNFPGRFSGRQFSNSRSEMNVSTLELGDSALYLCASSFTPDRGGETQYFGPGTRLLVL.

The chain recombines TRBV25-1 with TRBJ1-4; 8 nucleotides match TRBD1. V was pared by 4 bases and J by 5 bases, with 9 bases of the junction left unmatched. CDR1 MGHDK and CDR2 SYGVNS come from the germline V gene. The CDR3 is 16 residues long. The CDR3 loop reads CASSVDGQGLNEKLFF. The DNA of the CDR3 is TGTGCCAGCAGTGTTGATGGACAGGGACTAAATGAAAAACTGTTTTTT.

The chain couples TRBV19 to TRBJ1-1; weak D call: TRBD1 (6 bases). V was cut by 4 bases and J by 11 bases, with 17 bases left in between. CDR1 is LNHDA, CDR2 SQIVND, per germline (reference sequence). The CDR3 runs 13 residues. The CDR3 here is CASSTRTVDDAFF. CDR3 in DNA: TGTGCCAGTAGTACCAGGACAGTAGATGATGCTTTCTTT.

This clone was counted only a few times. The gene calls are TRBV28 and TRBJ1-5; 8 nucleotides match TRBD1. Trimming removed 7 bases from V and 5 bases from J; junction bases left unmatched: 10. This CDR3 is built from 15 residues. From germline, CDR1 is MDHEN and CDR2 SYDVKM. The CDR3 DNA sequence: TGTGCCAGCACCGCTCCCCCCAGGGGGCATCAGCCCCAGCATTTT. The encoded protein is CASTAPPRGHQPQHF.